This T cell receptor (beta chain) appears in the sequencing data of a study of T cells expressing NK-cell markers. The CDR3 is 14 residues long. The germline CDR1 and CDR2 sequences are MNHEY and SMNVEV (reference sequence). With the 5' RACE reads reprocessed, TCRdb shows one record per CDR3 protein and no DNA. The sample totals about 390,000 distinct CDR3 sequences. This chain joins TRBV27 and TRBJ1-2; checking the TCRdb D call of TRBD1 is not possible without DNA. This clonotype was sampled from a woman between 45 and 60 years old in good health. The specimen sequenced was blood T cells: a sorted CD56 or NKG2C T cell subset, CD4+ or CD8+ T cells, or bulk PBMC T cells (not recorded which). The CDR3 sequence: CASSFNRAFYGYTF.